Below are 23 T cell receptor beta chains sequenced from a single sample in a study of identical twins. TCRdb re-derived calls from the 5' RACE reads in MiXCR, one entry per CDR3 protein. In the table there are around 500,000 distinct CDR3 sequences, around 14% of which are singletons. This sample was shared with a second study, whose subject was yellow fever vaccine responses in identical twins.

Sequencing was done on a sample of CD4+ T cells sorted from blood. The source of these receptors is a woman younger than 30 in good health.

In this sample, this clonotype turned up many times. The chain couples TRBV4-2 to TRBJ1-5; TRBD1 matches at 8 bases. Germline CDR1 and CDR2: LGHNA and YNFKEQ. This CDR3 contains 15 residues. The V segment lost 4 bases and the J segment 0 bases; nucleotides outside the gene matches: 2. The CDR3 loop reads CASSPGQDSNQPQHF. The CDR3 DNA sequence: TGTGCCAGCAGCCCGGGACAGGATAGCAATCAGCCCCAGCATTTT.

This chain uses TRBV12-3 or TRBV12-4 with TRBJ2-1, with 7 nucleotides matching TRBD1. With 4 bases clipped from V and 2 bases from J, the junction kept 8 bases outside the gene matches. The CDR3 consists of 16 residues. For the CDR3, the DNA is TGTGCCAGCAGTTGGATACAGGGACAGACCTACAATGAGCAGTTCTTC. This codes for CASSWIQGQTYNEQFF.

This clonotype appeared a few times. The gene calls are TRBV12-5 and TRBJ2-1; D is tentatively TRBD1 or TRBD2 (5 bases each). CDR1 and CDR2 (germline): LGHNT, FRNRAP. The CDR3 runs 13 residues. V gave up 3 bases and J gave up 10 bases, with 13 bases separating them. This CDR3 is CASGFNGAREQFF. In nucleotides, the CDR3 is TGTGCTAGTGGTTTTAACGGGGCAAGGGAGCAGTTCTTC.

This clonotype was found once. The V call is TRBV2, the J call TRBJ1-2; TRBD1 might be the D (6 bases). This CDR3 comprises 17 residues. Germline V gene sequence: CDR1 SNHLY, CDR2 FYNNEI. Deletions cut 1 base from V and 0 bases from J, with 15 bases between. CDR3 in DNA: TGTGCCAGCAGTGAAGAGGCTCAGGGGAGGCCTAACTATGGCTACACCTTC. It yields the protein CASSEEAQGRPNYGYTF.

The table lists this clonotype with a few counts. The chain couples TRBV4-2 to TRBJ1-2, with a tentative D call TRBD1 (6 bases). Trimming pared 0 bases from V and 4 bases from J, leaving 12 bases between. This CDR3 has 15 amino acids. The germline gives CDR1 LGHNA, CDR2 YNFKEQ. CDR3 coding DNA: TGTGCCAGCAGCCAAGATGGCGGGGGCGGCTATGGCTACACCTTC. Amino acids: CASSQDGGGGYGYTF.

The gene calls are TRBV2 and TRBJ2-5; no definite D call. The CDR3 covers 14 residues. Germline V gene lookup returns CDR1 SNHLY and CDR2 FYNNEI. With 4 bases removed from V and 2 bases from J, the gap between germline ends came to 11 bases. CDR3 protein: CASSAGAVQETQYF. CDR3 bases: TGTGCCAGCAGTGCGGGTGCGGTTCAAGAGACCCAGTACTTC.

This clonotype has a count of ten or more. The chain links TRBV29-1 to TRBJ2-7; 10 nucleotides line up with TRBD2. The CDR3 sequence is 13 residues long. Trimming removed 4 bases from V and 4 bases from J; junction bases left unmatched: 4. CDR1 and CDR2 from the germline V gene are SQVTM and ANQGSEA. Here the CDR3 DNA reads TGCAGCGTTGCAGCGGGAGGGATGTACGAGCAGTACTTC. It codes for CSVAAGGMYEQYF.

This clonotype appeared a few times. This chain joins TRBV18 and TRBJ1-6, with unresolved D. With 3 bases removed from V and 10 bases from J, the gap between germline ends came to 13 bases. Germline values: CDR1 KGHSH, CDR2 LQKENI. CDR3 length: 14 amino acids. The CDR3 DNA reads as TGTGCCAGCTCACCCCGGGAAAGGAGATCACCCCTCCACTTT. It specifies CASSPRERRSPLHF.

This clonotype was observed at least ten times. The chain carries TRBV11-3 and TRBJ2-1; D is ambiguous. Per germline, CDR1 SGHNT and CDR2 YENEEA. Trimming took 5 bases from V and 7 from J, leaving 9 bases between them. The CDR3 extends over 12 amino acids. For the CDR3, the DNA is TGTGCCAGCAGCCGGGTAGAGAATGAGCAGTTCTTC. It is translated as CASSRVENEQFF.

This clonotype has at least ten counts. The chain joins TRBV7-9 to TRBJ2-3; the match to TRBD2 covers 12 bases. CDR3 length equals 15 residues. Germline CDR1 is SEHNR and CDR2 is FQNEAQ (reference sequence). Losses at the gene ends were 5 bases for V and 6 bases for J; bases not matched to a gene: 6. This CDR3 reads CASSPGLAGSDTQYF. The CDR3 nucleotides are TGTGCCAGCAGCCCAGGACTAGCGGGAAGTGATACGCAGTATTTT.

The rearrangement links TRBV6-2 or TRBV6-3 to TRBJ2-3; D gene ambiguous. The CDR3 runs to 15 residues. CDR1 and CDR2 (germline): MNHEY, SVGEGT. V lost 10 bases and J 0 bases, leaving 17 bases between the germline ends. The CDR3 DNA is TGTGCCACCCACGCCGGACGTCATAGCACAGATACGCAGTATTTT. Translating gives CATHAGRHSTDTQYF.

The gene calls are TRBV10-2 and TRBJ2-5; TRBD2 aligns across 9 bases. The V gene's germline CDR1 is WSHSY and CDR2 SAAADI. J lost 1 base, V lost 4 bases, and 4 bases had no gene match. CDR3 length: 15 residues. This CDR3 reads CASSGSGGPQETQYF. The CDR3 DNA sequence: TGCGCCAGCAGTGGCAGCGGGGGGCCCCAAGAGACCCAGTACTTC.

In this sample, this clonotype turned up a few times. This chain links TRBV10-3 with TRBJ2-1; the D is unclear. Per the germline V gene, CDR1 is ENHRY and CDR2 is SYGVKD. Trimming shortened V by 2 bases and J by 3 bases, and 2 bases separated the two germline ends. The CDR3 contains 12 residues. CDR3 nucleotides: TGTGCCATCAGTGAGATCTACAATGAGCAGTTCTTC. Translation gives CAISEIYNEQFF.

The CDR3 region has the DNA TGTGCCAGCAGTTTGTGGACTAGCCAATGGGAGACCCAGTACTTC. Amino acids: CASSLWTSQWETQYF. The genes are TRBV28 and TRBJ2-5; 8 bases agree with TRBD2. The germline gives CDR1 MDHEN, CDR2 SYDVKM. The V segment lost 3 bases and the J segment 5 bases; nucleotides outside the gene matches: 8. This CDR3 has 15 amino acids.

This clonotype was seen a handful of times. V and J are TRBV5-4 and TRBJ2-7; D gene unclear. The V and J ends lost 8 bases and 3 bases respectively, with 9 bases between them. The CDR3 is 11 amino acids. Germline V gene lookup returns CDR1 SGHNT and CDR2 YYREEE (reference sequence). The DNA for the CDR3 is TGTGCCAGGATGATGTACTACGAGCAGTACTTC. This gives the protein CARMMYYEQYF. The full variable domain, completed using reference TRBV5-4 and TRBJ2-7, is ETGVTQSPTHLIKTRGQQVTLRCSSQSGHNTVSWYQQALGQGPQFIFQYYREEENGRGNFPPRFSGLQFPNYSSELNVNALELDDSALYLCARMMYYEQYFGPGTRLTVT.

This clonotype has just a few counts. The chain combines TRBV28 with TRBJ2-7; D gene unclear. There are 12 residues in the CDR3. The V and J ends lost 6 bases and 4 bases respectively, with 10 bases between them. From germline, CDR1 is MDHEN and CDR2 SYDVKM. CDR3 DNA sequence: TGTGCCAGCAGCAATACAGAATACGAGCAGTACTTC. Amino acids: CASSNTEYEQYF.

This clonotype was seen at least ten times. V is TRBV4-2 and J is TRBJ2-2; D is tentatively TRBD1 or TRBD2 (6 bases each). Germline values: CDR1 LGHNA, CDR2 YNFKEQ. This CDR3 region has 16 residues. Trimming took 1 base from V and 6 from J, leaving 15 bases between them. The CDR3 sequence: CASSQGAGQRAGELFF. DNA for the CDR3: TGTGCCAGCAGCCAAGGGGCAGGACAGCGGGCCGGGGAGCTGTTTTTT.

The chain employs TRBV5-5 and TRBJ2-1; TRBD2 matches 13 bases. V lost 7 bases to trimming and J lost 8 bases; unmatched junction nucleotides: 9. Looked up from germline, CDR1 is SGHKS and CDR2 is YYEKEE (reference sequence). CDR3 length: 15 residues. Written as DNA, the CDR3 is TGTGCCAGCGGCCAACTAGCGGGGGGGAGCTATGAGCAGTTCTTC. This gives the protein CASGQLAGGSYEQFF.

This clonotype has a handful of counts. The V call is TRBV19, the J call TRBJ2-3; possible D gene TRBD2, 5 bases. The germline V gene encodes CDR1 LNHDA and CDR2 SQIVND (reference sequence). This CDR3 comprises 15 residues. V dropped 3 bases and J dropped 0 bases, with 10 bases sitting between them. CDR3 region: CASSIGPGSTDTQYF. The CDR3 DNA is TGTGCCAGTAGTATTGGTCCGGGAAGCACAGATACGCAGTATTTT.

The V and J genes are TRBV5-5 and TRBJ2-3, with D unclear. The germline V and J ends were trimmed by 0 bases and 1 base, with 9 bases remaining between them. From germline, CDR1 is SGHKS and CDR2 YYEKEE (reference sequence). The CDR3 runs to 15 residues. The CDR3: CASSLARTGTDTQYF. The CDR3 DNA sequence: TGTGCCAGCAGCTTGGCCCGGACGGGCACAGATACGCAGTATTTT.

The rearrangement joins TRBV4-1 to TRBJ2-2, with D uncertain. Trimming removed 0 bases from V and 2 bases from J, with 10 bases in between. The CDR3 runs to 16 residues. CDR1 is MGHRA, CDR2 YSYEKL, per germline. CDR3 sequence (DNA): TGCGCCAGCAGCCAAGATCGAGCCATCAACACCGGGGAGCTGTTTTTT. This encodes CASSQDRAINTGELFF.

The chain uses TRBV6-5 and TRBJ2-2; D could derive from TRBD1 or TRBD2 (6 bases each). V lost 1 base and J lost 2, with 14 bases in between. Germline CDR1 and CDR2: MNHEY and SVGAGI. This CDR3 contains 17 residues. This CDR3 is CASSYWRGGKNTGELFF. CDR3 DNA sequence: TGTGCCAGCAGTTACTGGCGAGGGGGGAAAAACACCGGGGAGCTGTTTTTT.

The gene calls are TRBV20-1 and TRBJ2-5; possibly TRBD2 for D (6 bases). The CDR3 runs 13 residues. The germline CDR1 and CDR2 sequences are DFQATT and SNEGSKA (reference sequence). Between the trimmed V and J ends, which lost 5 bases and 5 bases, there was a span of 15 bases. The CDR3 nucleotides read TGCAGTGCTGGCCGGGGCCGGGGGGAGACCCAGTACTTC. Residues: CSAGRGRGETQYF.